A selection of T cell receptor beta chains follows, all from one sample in a study of T cells after posttransplantation cyclophosphamide. Generated by immunoSEQ multiplex PCR, the TCRdb table keeps only in-frame clones and is missing some. The sample lists about 52,000 clones; under 95% were seen once. The sequenced sample was PBMCs. These receptors were collected from a woman aged 25-40 years in good health and a related stem cell transplant donor. Both conserved end residues are part of each CDR3. The D gene is left open where the match is weak. Rows give clone size only sometimes, using once, few, many, or a class for an expanded clone.

TRBD1	.	TRBV5-4	TRBJ2-7	CASSLMGQGYEQYF	TGTGCCAGCAGCTTAATGGGACAGGGTTACGAGCAGTACTTC
.	.	TRBV4-3	TRBJ1-5	CASSLLATRETYSNQPQHF	TGCGCCAGCAGCCTGCTAGCTACAAGGGAAACTTATAGCAATCAGCCCCAGCATTTT
TRBD1	.	TRBV6-6	TRBJ2-7	CASSYAGQGYEQYF	TGTGCCAGCAGTTACGCCGGACAGGGCTACGAGCAGTACTTC
TRBD1	.	TRBV5-1	TRBJ1-1	CASSQGQGADEAFF	TGCGCCAGCAGCCAGGGACAGGGGGCGGATGAAGCTTTCTTT
TRBD2	.	TRBV10-3	TRBJ2-7	CAIRVTVGGSYEQYF	TGTGCCATCAGGGTTACGGTCGGGGGGTCCTACGAGCAGTACTTC
.	.	TRBV7-9	TRBJ1-2	CASSPQGSGYTF	TGTGCCAGCAGCCCACAGGGTAGTGGCTACACCTTC
TRBD1	few	TRBV5-8	TRBJ1-2	CASSLQGAKSGYTF	TGTGCCAGCAGCCTACAGGGGGCGAAAAGTGGCTACACCTTC
.	.	TRBV6-1	TRBJ2-7	CASSMAIYEQYF	TGTGCCAGCAGTATGGCAATCTACGAGCAGTACTTC
TRBD1	.	TRBV5-1	TRBJ2-7	CASSQEVRQGREQYF	TGCGCCAGCAGCCAGGAGGTAAGACAGGGACGCGAGCAGTACTTC
.	.	TRBV6-4	TRBJ2-1	CASSDSGQGHEQFF	TGTGCCAGCAGTGACTCAGGCCAGGGTCATGAGCAGTTCTTC
TRBD1	.	TRBV6-5	TRBJ1-1	CASRWDRGRTEAFF	TGTGCCAGCAGATGGGACAGGGGAAGAACTGAAGCTTTCTTT
TRBD1	once	TRBV4-1	TRBJ1-1	CASSAETGGWNTEAFF	TGCGCCAGCAGCGCAGAAACAGGGGGTTGGAACACTGAAGCTTTCTTT
.	once	TRBV5-1	TRBJ2-7	CASSSYREREQYF	TGCGCCAGCAGCTCGTACAGGGAGCGGGAGCAGTACTTC
.	.	TRBV7-2	TRBJ2-5	CASSLVATIGAQYF	TGTGCCAGCAGCTTGGTAGCGACTATTGGGGCCCAGTACTTC
TRBD1	.	TRBV7-2	TRBJ1-5	CASSSPDRGSIGQPQHF	TGTGCCAGCAGCTCGCCAGACAGGGGGTCTATTGGTCAGCCCCAGCATTTT
.	.	TRBV7-2	TRBJ2-7	CASTRLKGLHEQYF	TGTGCCAGCACTCGACTTAAAGGTTTACACGAGCAGTACTTC
TRBD1	.	TRBV5-5	TRBJ1-6	CASSELSGGRNSPLHF	TGTGCCAGCAGCGAACTATCAGGGGGAAGAAATTCACCCCTCCACTTT
.	.	TRBV4-3	TRBJ1-2	CASSRLAGQDYGGYTF	TGCGCCAGCAGCCGCCTGGCTGGGCAGGACTATGGTGGCTACACCTTC
TRBD1	.	TRBV4-1	TRBJ1-2	CASSQEAGTVNYGYTF	TGCGCCAGCAGCCAAGAAGCCGGGACAGTTAACTATGGCTACACCTTC
.	once	TRBV6-5	TRBJ1-1	CASSWFQIRSTEAFF	TGTGCCAGCAGTTGGTTCCAGATTAGGAGCACTGAAGCTTTCTTT
.	.	TRBV7-2	TRBJ2-1	CASSLALRGARTYNEQFF	TGTGCCAGCAGCTTAGCGCTTCGGGGGGCGCGGACTTACAATGAGCAGTTCTTC
TRBD1	.	TRBV4-2	TRBJ1-2	CASSQAPGQGAHGYTF	TGTGCCAGCAGCCAAGCCCCGGGACAGGGGGCCCATGGCTACACCTTC
.	.	TRBV16	TRBJ1-2	CASSQSSTGTIYGYTF	TGTGCCAGCAGCCAATCCTCGACTGGGACAATTTATGGCTACACCTTC
.	.	TRBV5-6	TRBJ1-5	CASSLRTGSNQPQHF	TGTGCCAGCAGCTTGCGCACAGGATCCAATCAGCCCCAGCATTTT
TRBD2	.	TRBV5-4	TRBJ2-6	CASSLVSAGGPSGANVLTF	TGTGCCAGCAGCTTGGTCTCTGCGGGGGGTCCCTCTGGGGCCAACGTCCTGACTTTC
TRBD1	.	TRBV7-6	TRBJ1-4	CASSSPGQYNEKLFF	TGTGCCAGCAGCTCACCGGGACAGTATAATGAAAAACTGTTTTTT
TRBD2	.	TRBV5-1	TRBJ2-5	CASSLDSTTGGTQYF	TGCGCCAGCAGCTTGGACAGTACAACGGGGGGGACCCAGTACTTC
TRBD1	.	TRBV2	TRBJ1-1	CASSDAGTGNRDTEAFF	TGTGCCAGCAGTGATGCCGGGACAGGGAATAGGGACACTGAAGCTTTCTTT
.	.	TRBV27	TRBJ2-2	CASSAGFTGELFF	TGTGCCAGCAGTGCAGGGTTTACCGGGGAGCTGTTTTTT
TRBD1	.	TRBV25-1	TRBJ2-5	CASSEWTGQGAETQYF	TGTGCCAGCAGTGAATGGACGGGACAGGGTGCAGAGACCCAGTACTTC
.	.	TRBV10-3	TRBJ1-3	CALSGVAGNTIYF	TGTGCCCTGAGCGGAGTTGCTGGAAACACCATATATTTT
TRBD2	.	TRBV27	TRBJ2-3	CASSLGGTSEDTQYF	TGTGCCAGCAGTTTAGGTGGGACTAGCGAAGATACGCAGTATTTT
.	.	TRBV23-1	TRBJ1-3	CASSQSEPYSGNTIYF	TGCGCCAGCAGTCAATCGGAGCCGTACTCGGGAAACACCATATATTTT
.	once	TRBV7-2	TRBJ1-3	CASSLVWSSGNTIYF	TGTGCCAGCAGCTTAGTCTGGAGCTCTGGAAACACCATATATTTT
TRBD1	.	TRBV6-5	TRBJ2-3	CASQQGAATQYF	TGTGCCAGCCAGCAGGGGGCGGCTACGCAGTATTTT
.	.	TRBV11-3	TRBJ2-5	CASSWGSGTNCLKETQYF	TGTGCCAGCAGTTGGGGGTCCGGGACAAACTGCCTTAAAGAGACCCAGTACTTC
TRBD2	.	TRBV7-3	TRBJ2-1	CASSLYAGGHNEQFF	TGTGCCAGCAGCTTATATGCGGGGGGGCACAATGAGCAGTTCTTC
.	.	TRBV28	TRBJ2-2	CASWAVNTGELFF	TGTGCCAGCTGGGCAGTGAACACCGGGGAGCTGTTTTTT
.	once	TRBV30	TRBJ2-1	CAWSVQVNSNEQFF	TGTGCCTGGAGTGTACAGGTCAACTCCAATGAGCAGTTCTTC
TRBD1	.	TRBV5-4	TRBJ2-1	CASSPQQGAQNEQFF	TGTGCCAGCAGCCCGCAACAGGGGGCGCAAAATGAGCAGTTCTTC
.	.	TRBV7-2	TRBJ1-1	CASSFPNTEAFF	TGTGCCAGCAGCTTCCCTAACACTGAAGCTTTCTTT
.	.	TRBV7-9	TRBJ1-6	CASSASYRASYNSPLHF	TGTGCCAGCAGCGCTAGTTACAGGGCCTCCTATAATTCACCCCTCCACTTT
.	.	TRBV5-1	TRBJ2-2	CASSFVSQNTGELFF	TGCGCCAGCAGCTTTGTCAGTCAGAACACCGGGGAGCTGTTTTTT
.	.	TRBV13	TRBJ2-3	CASSFGGATDTQYF	TGTGCCAGCAGCTTCGGCGGGGCCACAGATACGCAGTATTTT
TRBD2	.	TRBV4-2	TRBJ2-3	CASSQDGRGGLAGAKSHTDTQYF	TGTGCCAGCAGCCAAGATGGGCGAGGGGGACTAGCGGGGGCCAAGTCCCACACAGATACGCAGTATTTT
.	.	TRBV4-2	TRBJ1-5	CASSQDLTGWQPQHF	TGTGCCAGCAGCCAAGATCTAACAGGGTGGCAGCCCCAGCATTTT
.	.	TRBV28	TRBJ2-7	CASSSTGQGGYEQYF	TGTGCCAGCAGTTCTACCGGGCAGGGAGGATACGAGCAGTACTTC
TRBD1	.	TRBV2	TRBJ2-3	CASSRDRGITDTQYF	TGTGCCAGCAGTCGGGACAGGGGGATCACAGATACGCAGTATTTT
.	.	TRBV5-6	TRBJ1-4	CASSLAGTDVFREKLFF	TGTGCCAGCAGCTTGGCCGGCACAGATGTTTTTAGGGAAAAACTGTTTTTT
TRBD1	.	TRBV30	TRBJ1-5	CAWRQGANQPQHF	TGTGCCTGGCGCCAGGGGGCAAATCAGCCCCAGCATTTT
.	.	TRBV18	TRBJ1-1	CASSSNRDTEAFF	TGTGCCAGCTCCTCAAACAGGGACACTGAAGCTTTCTTT
TRBD1	.	TRBV7-9	TRBJ1-6	CASSRDRNNSPLHF	TGTGCCAGCAGCCGGGACAGAAATAATTCACCCCTCCACTTT
TRBD1	.	TRBV18	TRBJ1-6	CASSGGQGITYNSPLHF	TGTGCCAGCTCGGGTGGACAGGGCATCACCTATAATTCACCCCTCCACTTT